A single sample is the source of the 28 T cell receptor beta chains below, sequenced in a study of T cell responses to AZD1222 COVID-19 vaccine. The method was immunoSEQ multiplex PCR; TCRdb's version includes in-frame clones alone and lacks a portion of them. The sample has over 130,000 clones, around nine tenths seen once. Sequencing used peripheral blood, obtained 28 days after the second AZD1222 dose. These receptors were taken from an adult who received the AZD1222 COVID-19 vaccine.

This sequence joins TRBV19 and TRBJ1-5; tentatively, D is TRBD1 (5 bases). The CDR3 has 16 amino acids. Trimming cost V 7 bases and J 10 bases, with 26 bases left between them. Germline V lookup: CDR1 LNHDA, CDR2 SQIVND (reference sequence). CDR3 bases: TGTGCCAGTAATGGTCAGATGGAGGGGCGGCTATTTCCCCAGCATTTT. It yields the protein CASNGQMEGRLFPQHF.

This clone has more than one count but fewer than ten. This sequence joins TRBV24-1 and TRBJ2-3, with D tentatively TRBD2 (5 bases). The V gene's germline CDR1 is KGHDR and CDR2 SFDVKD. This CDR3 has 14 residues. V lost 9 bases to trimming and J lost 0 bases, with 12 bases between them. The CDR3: CATRASGSTDTQYF. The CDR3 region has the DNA TGTGCCACCCGGGCCAGCGGTAGCACAGATACGCAGTATTTT.

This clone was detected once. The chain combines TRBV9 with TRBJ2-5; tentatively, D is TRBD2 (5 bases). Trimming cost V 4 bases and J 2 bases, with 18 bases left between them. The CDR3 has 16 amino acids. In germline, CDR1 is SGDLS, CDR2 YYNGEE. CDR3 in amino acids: CASSPTVRLQQETQYF. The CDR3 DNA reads TGTGCCAGCAGCCCAACTGTGCGACTACAACAAGAGACCCAGTACTTC.

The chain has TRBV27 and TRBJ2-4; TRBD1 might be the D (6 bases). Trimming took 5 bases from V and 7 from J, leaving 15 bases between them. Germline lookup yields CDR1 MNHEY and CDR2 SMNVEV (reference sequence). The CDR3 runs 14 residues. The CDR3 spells CASSPGALENIQYF. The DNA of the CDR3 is TGTGCCAGCAGTCCAGGGGCCTTGGAGAACATTCAGTACTTC.

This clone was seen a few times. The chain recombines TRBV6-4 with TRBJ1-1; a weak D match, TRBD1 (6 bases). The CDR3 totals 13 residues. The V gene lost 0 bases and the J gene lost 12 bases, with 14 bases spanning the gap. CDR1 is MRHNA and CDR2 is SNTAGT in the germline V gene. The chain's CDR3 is CASSDSEQGSTFF. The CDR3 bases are TGTGCCAGCAGTGACTCGGAACAGGGATCAACTTTCTTT.

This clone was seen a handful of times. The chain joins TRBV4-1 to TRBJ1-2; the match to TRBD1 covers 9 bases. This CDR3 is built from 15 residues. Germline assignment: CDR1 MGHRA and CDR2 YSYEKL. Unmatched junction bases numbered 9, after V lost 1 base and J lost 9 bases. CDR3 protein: CASSQVLDRGISYTF. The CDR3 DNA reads TGCGCCAGCAGCCAAGTTCTAGACAGGGGGATAAGCTACACCTTC.

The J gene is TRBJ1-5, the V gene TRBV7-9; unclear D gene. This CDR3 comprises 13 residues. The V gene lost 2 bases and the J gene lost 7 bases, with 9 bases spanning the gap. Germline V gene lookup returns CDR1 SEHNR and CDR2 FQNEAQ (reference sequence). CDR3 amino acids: CASSLTRSQPQHF. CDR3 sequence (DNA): TGTGCCAGCAGCTTAACTCGGAGCCAGCCCCAGCATTTT.

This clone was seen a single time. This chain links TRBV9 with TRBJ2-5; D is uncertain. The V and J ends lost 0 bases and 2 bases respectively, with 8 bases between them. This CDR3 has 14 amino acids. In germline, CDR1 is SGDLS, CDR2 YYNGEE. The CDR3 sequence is CASSVGGTQETQYF. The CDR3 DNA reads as TGTGCCAGCAGCGTAGGGGGAACACAAGAGACCCAGTACTTC.

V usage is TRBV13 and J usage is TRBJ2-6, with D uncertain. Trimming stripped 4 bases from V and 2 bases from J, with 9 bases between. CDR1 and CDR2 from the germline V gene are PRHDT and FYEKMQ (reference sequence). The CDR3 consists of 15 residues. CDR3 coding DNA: TGTGCCAGCAGCTCCCGCGCACCTGGGGCCAACGTCCTGACTTTC. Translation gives CASSSRAPGANVLTF.

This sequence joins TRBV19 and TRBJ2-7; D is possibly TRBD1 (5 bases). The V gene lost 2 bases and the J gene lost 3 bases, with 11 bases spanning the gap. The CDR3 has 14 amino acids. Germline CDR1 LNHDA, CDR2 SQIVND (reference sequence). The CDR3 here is CASSIRVGVYEQYF. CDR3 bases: TGTGCCAGTAGTATAAGGGTAGGGGTCTACGAGCAGTACTTC.

The CDR3 loop reads CATRRQGYAEAFF. Here the CDR3 DNA reads TGTGCCACGAGACGACAGGGATACGCTGAAGCTTTCTTT. The chain has TRBV14 and TRBJ1-1; 7 bases fit TRBD1. V gave up 10 bases and J gave up 6 bases; unmatched junction bases: 11. Germline V CDR1 and CDR2: SGHDN, FVKESK. CDR3 size: 13 residues.

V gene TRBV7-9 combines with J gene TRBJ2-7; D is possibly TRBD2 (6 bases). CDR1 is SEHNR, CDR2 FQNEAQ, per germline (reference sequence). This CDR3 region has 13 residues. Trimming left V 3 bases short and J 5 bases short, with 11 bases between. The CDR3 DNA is TGTGCCAGCAGCTTTGGAGGGGCCGACGAGCAGTACTTC. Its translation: CASSFGGADEQYF.

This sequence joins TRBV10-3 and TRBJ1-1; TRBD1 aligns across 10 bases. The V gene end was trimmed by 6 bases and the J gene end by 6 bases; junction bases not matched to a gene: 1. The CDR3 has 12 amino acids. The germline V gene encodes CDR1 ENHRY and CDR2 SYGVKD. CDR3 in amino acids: CAISGQGAEAFF. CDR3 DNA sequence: TGTGCCATCAGCGGACAGGGGGCTGAAGCTTTCTTT.

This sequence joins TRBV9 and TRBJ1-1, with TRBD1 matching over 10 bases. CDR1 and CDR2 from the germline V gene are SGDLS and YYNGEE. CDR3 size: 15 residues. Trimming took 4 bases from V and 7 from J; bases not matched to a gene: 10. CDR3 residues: CASSPRTGGGDEAFF. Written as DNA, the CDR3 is TGTGCCAGCAGCCCCCGGACAGGGGGAGGAGATGAAGCTTTCTTT. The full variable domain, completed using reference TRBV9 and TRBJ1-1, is DSGVTQTPKHLITATGQRVTLRCSPRSGDLSVYWYQQSLDQGLQFLIQYYNGEERAKGNILERFSAQQFPDLHSELNLSSLELGDSALYFCASSPRTGGGDEAFFGQGTRLTVV.

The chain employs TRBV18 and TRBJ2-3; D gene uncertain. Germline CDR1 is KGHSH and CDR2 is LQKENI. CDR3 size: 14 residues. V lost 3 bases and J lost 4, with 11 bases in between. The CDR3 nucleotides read TGTGCCAGCTCACCGATGGTTGCCGCAGATACGCAGTATTTT. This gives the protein CASSPMVAADTQYF. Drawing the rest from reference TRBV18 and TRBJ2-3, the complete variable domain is NAGVMQNPRHLVRRRGQEARLRCSPMKGHSHVYWYRQLPEEGLKFMVYLQKENIIDESGMPKERFSAEFPKEGPSILRIQQVVRGDSAAYFCASSPMVAADTQYFGPGTRLTVL.

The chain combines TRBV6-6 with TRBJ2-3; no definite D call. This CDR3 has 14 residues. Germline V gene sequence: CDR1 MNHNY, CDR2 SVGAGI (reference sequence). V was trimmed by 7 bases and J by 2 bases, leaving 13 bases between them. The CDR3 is CASTPVRNTDTQYF. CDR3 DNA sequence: TGTGCCAGCACCCCTGTCAGAAACACAGATACGCAGTATTTT.

DNA of the CDR3: TGTGCCAGCAGCTTGGGGGGGACTCCGGTACCTGCTGAGCAGTTCTTC. Translating gives CASSLGGTPVPAEQFF. The chain has TRBV5-4 and TRBJ2-1; possible D gene TRBD2, 6 bases. The CDR3 covers 16 residues. Germline V gene data show CDR1 as SGHNT and CDR2 as YYREEE (reference sequence). V lost 0 bases to trimming and J lost 9 bases, with 19 bases between them.

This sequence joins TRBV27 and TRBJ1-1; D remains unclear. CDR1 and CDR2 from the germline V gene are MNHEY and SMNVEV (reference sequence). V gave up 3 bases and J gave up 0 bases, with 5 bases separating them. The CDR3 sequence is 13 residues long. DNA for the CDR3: TGTGCCAGCAGTTTTATGATGAACACTGAAGCTTTCTTT. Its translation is CASSFMMNTEAFF.

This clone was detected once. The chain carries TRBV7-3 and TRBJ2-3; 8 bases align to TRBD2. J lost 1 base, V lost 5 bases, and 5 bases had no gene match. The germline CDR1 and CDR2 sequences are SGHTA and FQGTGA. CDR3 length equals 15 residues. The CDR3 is CASSPGGGRTDTQYF. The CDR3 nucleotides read TGTGCCAGCAGCCCGGGCGGGGGGCGCACAGATACGCAGTATTTT.

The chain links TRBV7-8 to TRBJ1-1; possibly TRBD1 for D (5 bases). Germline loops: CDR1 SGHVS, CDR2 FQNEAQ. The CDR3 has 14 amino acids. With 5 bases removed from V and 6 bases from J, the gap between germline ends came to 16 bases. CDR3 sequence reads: CASSLGGASAEAFF. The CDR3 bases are TGTGCCAGCAGCCTCGGGGGAGCGAGCGCTGAAGCTTTCTTT.

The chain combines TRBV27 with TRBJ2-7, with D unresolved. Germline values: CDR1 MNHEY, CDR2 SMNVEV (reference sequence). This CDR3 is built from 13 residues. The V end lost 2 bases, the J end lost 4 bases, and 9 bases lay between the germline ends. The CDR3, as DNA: TGTGCCAGCAGTTTACGCGTTCGGTACGAGCAGTACTTC. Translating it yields CASSLRVRYEQYF.

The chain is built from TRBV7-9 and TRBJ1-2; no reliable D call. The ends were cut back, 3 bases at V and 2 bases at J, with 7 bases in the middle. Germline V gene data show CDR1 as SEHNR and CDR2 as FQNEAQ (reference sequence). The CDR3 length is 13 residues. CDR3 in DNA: TGTGCCAGCAGCTTTGGAGACAACTATGGCTACACCTTC. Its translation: CASSFGDNYGYTF.

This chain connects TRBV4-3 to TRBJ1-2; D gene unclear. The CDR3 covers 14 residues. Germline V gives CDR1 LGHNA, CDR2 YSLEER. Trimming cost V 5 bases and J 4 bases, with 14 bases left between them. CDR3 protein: CASSAELPSYGYTF. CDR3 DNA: TGCGCCAGCAGCGCAGAGCTGCCTTCCTATGGCTACACCTTC.

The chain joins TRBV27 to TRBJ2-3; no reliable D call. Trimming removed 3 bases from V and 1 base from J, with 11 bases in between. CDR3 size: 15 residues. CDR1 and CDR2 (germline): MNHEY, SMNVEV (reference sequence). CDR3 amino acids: CASSLDPAGTDTQYF. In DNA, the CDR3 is TGTGCCAGCAGTTTGGACCCGGCGGGCACAGATACGCAGTATTTT.

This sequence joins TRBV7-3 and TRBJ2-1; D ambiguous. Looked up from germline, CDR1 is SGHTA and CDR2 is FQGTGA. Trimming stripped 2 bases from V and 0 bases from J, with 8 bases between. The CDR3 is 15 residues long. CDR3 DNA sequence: TGTGCCAGCAGCTTAGGGGTTAGCTCCTACAATGAGCAGTTCTTC. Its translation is CASSLGVSSYNEQFF.

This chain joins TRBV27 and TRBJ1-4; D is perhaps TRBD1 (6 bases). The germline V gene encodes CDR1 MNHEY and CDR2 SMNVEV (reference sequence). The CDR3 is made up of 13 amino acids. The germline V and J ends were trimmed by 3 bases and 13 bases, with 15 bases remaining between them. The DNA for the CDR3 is TGTGCCAGCAGTTTTCAGGGGCAGGGTACACTGTTTTTT. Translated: CASSFQGQGTLFF.

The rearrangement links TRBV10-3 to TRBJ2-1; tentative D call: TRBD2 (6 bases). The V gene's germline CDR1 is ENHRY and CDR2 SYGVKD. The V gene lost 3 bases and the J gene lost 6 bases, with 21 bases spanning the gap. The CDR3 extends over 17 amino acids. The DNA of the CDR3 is TGTGCCATCAGTGACTCAACGGGAGCCCGAAACTTCAATGAGCAGTTCTTC. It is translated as CAISDSTGARNFNEQFF.

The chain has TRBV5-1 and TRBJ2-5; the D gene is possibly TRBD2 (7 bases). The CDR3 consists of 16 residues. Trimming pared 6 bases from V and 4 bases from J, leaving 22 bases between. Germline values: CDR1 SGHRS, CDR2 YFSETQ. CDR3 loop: CASTPWEGVSRETQYF. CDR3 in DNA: TGCGCCAGCACCCCGTGGGAGGGGGTATCGCGAGAGACCCAGTACTTC.